This section outlines one TCR beta chain sequence together with its context. Its antigen is unknown. This entry comes from a study of monozygotic twins with inflammatory bowel disease. The CDR3 has 13 residues. One entry per CDR3 protein, without DNA, is what TCRdb gives after re-calling the 5' RACE reads. Listed are tens of thousands of distinct CDR3 sequences; roughly 7.4% falls within the top ten. Study-wide findings and caveats: IBD patients exhibited fewer clonotypes shared with other individuals than healthy twins, particularly with disease activity. No distinction between different T cell subtypes was possible.

The TCR originated in a human donor with ulcerative colitis or Crohn's disease, or a healthy co-twin of an affected twin (not recorded which). The rearrangement joins TRBV12-3 or TRBV12-4 to TRBJ2-3; without DNA, the TCRdb call of TRBD1 cannot be checked. The sequencing input was blood. The CDR3 region is CASTKTGVGTQYF.